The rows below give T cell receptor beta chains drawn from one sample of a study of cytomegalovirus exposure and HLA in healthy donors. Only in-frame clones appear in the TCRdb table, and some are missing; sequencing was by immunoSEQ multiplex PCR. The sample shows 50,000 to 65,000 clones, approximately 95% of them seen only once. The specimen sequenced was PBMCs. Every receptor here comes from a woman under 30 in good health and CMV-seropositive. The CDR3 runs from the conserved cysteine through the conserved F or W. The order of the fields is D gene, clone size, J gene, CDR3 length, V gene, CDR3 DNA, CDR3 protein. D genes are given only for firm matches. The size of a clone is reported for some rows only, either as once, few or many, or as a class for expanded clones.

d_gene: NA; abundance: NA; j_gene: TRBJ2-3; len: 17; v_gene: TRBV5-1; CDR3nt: TGCGCCAGCAGCTTCAGGGGTGGTCTAGCGGAGGTGGATACGCAGTATTTT; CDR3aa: CASSFRGGLAEVDTQYF
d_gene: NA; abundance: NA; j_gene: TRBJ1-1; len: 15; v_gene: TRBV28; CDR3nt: TGTGCCAGCAGCACAGGGCCAATCCTGAACACTGAAGCTTTCTTT; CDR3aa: CASSTGPILNTEAFF
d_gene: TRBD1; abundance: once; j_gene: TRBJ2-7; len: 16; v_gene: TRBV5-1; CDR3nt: TGCGCCAGCACCGGGAACCTACAGGGGGCACCCTACGAGCAGTACTTC; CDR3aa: CASTGNLQGAPYEQYF
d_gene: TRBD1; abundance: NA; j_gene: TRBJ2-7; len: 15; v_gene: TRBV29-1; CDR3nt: TGCAGCGTTGGAGTTTCAGGGGGTGGGCGCTACGAGCAGTACTTC; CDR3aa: CSVGVSGGGRYEQYF
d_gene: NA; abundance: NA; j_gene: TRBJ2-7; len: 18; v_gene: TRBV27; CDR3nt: TGTGCCAGCAGTTCATCCGGTGGTAGCCTCTATAGGTCCTACGAGCAGTACTTC; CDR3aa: CASSSSGGSLYRSYEQYF
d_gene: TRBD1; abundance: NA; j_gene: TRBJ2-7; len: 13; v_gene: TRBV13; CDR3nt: TGTGCCAGCAGCACGGACAGGGGCTACGAGCAGTACTTC; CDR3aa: CASSTDRGYEQYF
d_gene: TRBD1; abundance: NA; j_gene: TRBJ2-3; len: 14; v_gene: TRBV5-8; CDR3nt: TGTGCCAGCAGCTGGGACAGACCCACAGATACGCAGTATTTT; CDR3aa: CASSWDRPTDTQYF
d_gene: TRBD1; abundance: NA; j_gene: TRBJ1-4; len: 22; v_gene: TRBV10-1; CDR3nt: TGCGCCAGCAACCTTACTTCAGGGGGCCGGGGAATTGGGGAGGCAACTAATGAAAAACTGTTTTTT; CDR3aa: CASNLTSGGRGIGEATNEKLFF
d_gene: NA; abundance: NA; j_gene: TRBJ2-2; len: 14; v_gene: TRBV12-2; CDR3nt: TGTGCAAGTCGCCCCGGGGGGTCAACCGGGGAGCTGTTTTTT; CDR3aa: CASRPGGSTGELFF
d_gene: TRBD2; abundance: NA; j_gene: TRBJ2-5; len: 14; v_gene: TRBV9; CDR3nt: TGTGCCAGCAGCGTGGGCGGGAGAGCGGAGACCCAGTACTTC; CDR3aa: CASSVGGRAETQYF
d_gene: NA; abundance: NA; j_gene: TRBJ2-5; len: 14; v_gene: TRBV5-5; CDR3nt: TGTGCCAGCAGCTCCTTCAGGGGACAAGAGACCCAGTACTTC; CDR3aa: CASSSFRGQETQYF
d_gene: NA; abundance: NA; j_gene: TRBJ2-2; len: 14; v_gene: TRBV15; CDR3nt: TGTGCCACCAGCTTCCGGAGGGACACCGGGGAGCTGTTTTTT; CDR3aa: CATSFRRDTGELFF
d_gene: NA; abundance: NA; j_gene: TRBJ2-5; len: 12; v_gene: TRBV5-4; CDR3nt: TGTGCCAGCAGCCGGGGGCAAGAGACCCAGTACTTC; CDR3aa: CASSRGQETQYF
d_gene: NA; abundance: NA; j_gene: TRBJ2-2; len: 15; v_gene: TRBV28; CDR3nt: TGTGCCAGCAATCAACGGACTACCTACACCGGGGAGCTGTTTTTT; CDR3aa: CASNQRTTYTGELFF
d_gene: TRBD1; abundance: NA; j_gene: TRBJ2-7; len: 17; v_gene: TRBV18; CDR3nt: TGTGCCAGCTCACCCTTCGGGGTCGGGACAGGGTCCAACGAGCAGTACTTC; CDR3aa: CASSPFGVGTGSNEQYF
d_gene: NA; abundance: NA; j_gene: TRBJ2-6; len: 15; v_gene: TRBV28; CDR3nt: TGTGCCAGCATTACTTCCCACTCTGGGGCCAACGTCCTGACTTTC; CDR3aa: CASITSHSGANVLTF
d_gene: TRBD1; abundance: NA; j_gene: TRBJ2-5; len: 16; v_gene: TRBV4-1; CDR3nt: TGCGCCAGCAGCCAGCCAGCAAGGGGGCGCGGTGAGACCCAGTACTTC; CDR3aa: CASSQPARGRGETQYF
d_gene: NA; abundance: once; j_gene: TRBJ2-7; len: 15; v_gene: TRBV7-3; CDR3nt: TGTGCCAGCAGCTTATCAACAGGGTCCGCCTACGAGCAGTACTTC; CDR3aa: CASSLSTGSAYEQYF
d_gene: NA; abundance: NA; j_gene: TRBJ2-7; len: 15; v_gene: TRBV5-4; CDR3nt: TGTGCCAGCAGCCGACCTAATCGAGGAACCTACGAGCAGTACTTC; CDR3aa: CASSRPNRGTYEQYF
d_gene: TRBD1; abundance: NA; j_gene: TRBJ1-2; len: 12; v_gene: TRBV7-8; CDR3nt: TGTGCCAGCAGCACGACAGGGGATGGCTACACCTTC; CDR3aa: CASSTTGDGYTF
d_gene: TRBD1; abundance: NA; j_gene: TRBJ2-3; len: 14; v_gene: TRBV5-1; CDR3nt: TGCGCCAGCAGAACAGGGGTGGTGGGAGATACGCAGTATTTT; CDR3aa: CASRTGVVGDTQYF
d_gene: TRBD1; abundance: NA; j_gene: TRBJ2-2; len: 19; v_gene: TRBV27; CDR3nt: TGTGCCAGCAGTTTAAGTTGGGGACAGGGAGGATCGGGGACCGGGGAGCTGTTTTTT; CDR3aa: CASSLSWGQGGSGTGELFF
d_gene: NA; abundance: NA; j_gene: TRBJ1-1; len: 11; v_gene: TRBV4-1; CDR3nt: TGCGCCAGCGGCGGGGGTACTGAAGCTTTCTTT; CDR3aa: CASGGGTEAFF
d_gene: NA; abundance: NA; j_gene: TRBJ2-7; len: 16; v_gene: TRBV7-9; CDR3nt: TGTGCCAGCAGCTTAGGAGTCGGGTCCCGATACTACGAGCAGTACTTC; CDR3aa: CASSLGVGSRYYEQYF
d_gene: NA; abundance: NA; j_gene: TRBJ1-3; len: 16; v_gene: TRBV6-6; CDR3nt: TGTGCCAGCACCTCGAGGGAGGGAAATTACGTATACACCATATATTTT; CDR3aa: CASTSREGNYVYTIYF
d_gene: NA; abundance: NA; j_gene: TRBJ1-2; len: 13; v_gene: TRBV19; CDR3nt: TGTGCCAGTAGTATAGGACATAACTATGGCTACACCTTC; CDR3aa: CASSIGHNYGYTF
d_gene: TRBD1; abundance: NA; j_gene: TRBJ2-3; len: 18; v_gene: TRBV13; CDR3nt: TGTGCCAGCAGCCTTCTCATCTCCCCGACAGGGCCTTTAATCTCCCAGTATTTT; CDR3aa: CASSLLISPTGPLISQYF
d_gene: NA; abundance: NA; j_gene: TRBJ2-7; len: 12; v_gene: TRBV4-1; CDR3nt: TGCGCCAGCAGCGGGAGCTTCGGCGAGCAGTACTTC; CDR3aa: CASSGSFGEQYF
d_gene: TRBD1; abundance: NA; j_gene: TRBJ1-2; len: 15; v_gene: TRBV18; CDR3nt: TGTGCCAGCTCACCTGGACAGGGTTATAACTATGGCTACACCTTC; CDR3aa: CASSPGQGYNYGYTF
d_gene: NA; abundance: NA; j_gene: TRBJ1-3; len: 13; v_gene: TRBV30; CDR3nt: TGTGCCTGGATTCCGGTTTCTGGAAACACCATATATTTT; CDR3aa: CAWIPVSGNTIYF
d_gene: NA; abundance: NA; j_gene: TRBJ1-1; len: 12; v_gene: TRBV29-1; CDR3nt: TGCAGCGTTGTTGGGGGGGGAACTGAAGCTTTCTTT; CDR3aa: CSVVGGGTEAFF